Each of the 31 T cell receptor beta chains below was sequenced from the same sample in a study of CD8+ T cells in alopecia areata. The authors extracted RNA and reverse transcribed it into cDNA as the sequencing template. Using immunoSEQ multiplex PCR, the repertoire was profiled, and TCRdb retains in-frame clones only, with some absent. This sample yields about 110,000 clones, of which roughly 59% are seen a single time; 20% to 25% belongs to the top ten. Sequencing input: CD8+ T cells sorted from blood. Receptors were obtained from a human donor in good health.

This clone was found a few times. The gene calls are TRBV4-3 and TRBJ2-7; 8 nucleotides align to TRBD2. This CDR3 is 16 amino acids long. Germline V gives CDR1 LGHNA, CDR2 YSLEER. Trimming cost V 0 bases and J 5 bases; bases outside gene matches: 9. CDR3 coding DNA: TGCGCCAGCAGCCAAGAGTGGAGCGGGGGTTTCCACGAGCAGTACTTC. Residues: CASSQEWSGGFHEQYF.

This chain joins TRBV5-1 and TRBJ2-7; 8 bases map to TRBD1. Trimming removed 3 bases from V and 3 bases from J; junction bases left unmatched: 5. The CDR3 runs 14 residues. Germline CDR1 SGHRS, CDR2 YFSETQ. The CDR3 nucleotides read TGCGCCAGCAGCTACGGACAGGGACTCTACGAGCAGTACTTC. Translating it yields CASSYGQGLYEQYF.

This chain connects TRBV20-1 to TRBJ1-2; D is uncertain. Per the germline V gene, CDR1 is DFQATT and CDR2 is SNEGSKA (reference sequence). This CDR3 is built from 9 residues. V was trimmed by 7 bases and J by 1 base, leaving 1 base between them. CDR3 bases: TGCAGTGGTAACTATGGCTACACCTTC. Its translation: CSGNYGYTF.

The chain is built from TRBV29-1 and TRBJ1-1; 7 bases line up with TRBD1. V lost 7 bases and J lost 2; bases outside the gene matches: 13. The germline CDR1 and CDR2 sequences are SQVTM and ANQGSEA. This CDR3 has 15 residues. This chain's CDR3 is CSGSFDRQGNTEAFF. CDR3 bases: TGCAGCGGATCGTTTGATCGACAGGGAAACACTGAAGCTTTCTTT.

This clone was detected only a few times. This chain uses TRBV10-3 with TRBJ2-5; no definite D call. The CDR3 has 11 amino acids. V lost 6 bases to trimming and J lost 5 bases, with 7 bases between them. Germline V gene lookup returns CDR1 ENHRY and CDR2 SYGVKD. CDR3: CAIREDETQYF. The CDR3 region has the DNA TGTGCCATCAGAGAAGACGAGACCCAGTACTTC.

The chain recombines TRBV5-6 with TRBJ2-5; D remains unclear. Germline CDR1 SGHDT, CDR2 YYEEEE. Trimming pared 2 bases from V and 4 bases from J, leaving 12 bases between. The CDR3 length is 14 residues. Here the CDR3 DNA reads TGTGCCAGCAGCTTATTCACCCCCTTAGAGACCCAGTACTTC. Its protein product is CASSLFTPLETQYF.

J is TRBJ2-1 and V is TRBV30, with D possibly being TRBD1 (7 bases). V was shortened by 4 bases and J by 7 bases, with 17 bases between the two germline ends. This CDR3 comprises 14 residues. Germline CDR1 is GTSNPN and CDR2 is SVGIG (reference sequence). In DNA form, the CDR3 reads TGTGCCTGGACCACCGGGGGCAGGGGGAATGAGCAGTTCTTC. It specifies CAWTTGGRGNEQFF.

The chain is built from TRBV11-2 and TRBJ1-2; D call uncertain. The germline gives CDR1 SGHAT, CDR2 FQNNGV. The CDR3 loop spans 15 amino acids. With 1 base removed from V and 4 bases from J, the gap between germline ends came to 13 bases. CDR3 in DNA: TGTGCCAGCAGCTTAGCATACGGGCCCCTCTATGGCTACACCTTC. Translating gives CASSLAYGPLYGYTF.

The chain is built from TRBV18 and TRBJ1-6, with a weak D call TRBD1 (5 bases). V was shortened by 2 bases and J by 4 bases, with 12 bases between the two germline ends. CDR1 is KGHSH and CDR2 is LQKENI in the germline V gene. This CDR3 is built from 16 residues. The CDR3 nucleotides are TGTGCCAGCTCACCAGGGGCAGGCCAGTATAATTCACCCCTCCACTTT. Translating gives CASSPGAGQYNSPLHF.

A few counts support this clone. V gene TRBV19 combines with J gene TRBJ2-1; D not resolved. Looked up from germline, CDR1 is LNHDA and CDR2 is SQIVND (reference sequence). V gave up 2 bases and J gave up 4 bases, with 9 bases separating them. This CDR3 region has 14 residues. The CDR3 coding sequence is TGTGCCAGTAGTATACCTCAGGATTACAATGAGCAGTTCTTC. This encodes CASSIPQDYNEQFF.

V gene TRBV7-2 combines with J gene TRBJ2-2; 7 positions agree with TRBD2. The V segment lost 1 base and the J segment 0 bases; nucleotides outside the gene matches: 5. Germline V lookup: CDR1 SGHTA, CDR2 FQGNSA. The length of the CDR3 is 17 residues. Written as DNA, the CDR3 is TGTGCCAGCAGCTTAGGGCGGGGGAATTCGAACACCGGGGAGCTGTTTTTT. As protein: CASSLGRGNSNTGELFF.

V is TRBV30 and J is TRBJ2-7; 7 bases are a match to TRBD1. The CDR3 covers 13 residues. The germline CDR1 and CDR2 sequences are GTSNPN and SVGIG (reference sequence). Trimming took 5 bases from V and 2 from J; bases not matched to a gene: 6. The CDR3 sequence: CAWDLQGPYEQYF. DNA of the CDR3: TGTGCCTGGGATCTACAGGGGCCCTACGAGCAGTACTTC. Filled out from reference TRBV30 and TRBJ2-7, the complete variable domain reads SQTIHQWPATLVQPVGSPLSLECTVEGTSNPNLYWYRQAAGRGLQLLFYSVGIGQISSEVPQNLSASRPQDRQFILSSKKLLLSDSGFYLCAWDLQGPYEQYFGPGTRLTVT.

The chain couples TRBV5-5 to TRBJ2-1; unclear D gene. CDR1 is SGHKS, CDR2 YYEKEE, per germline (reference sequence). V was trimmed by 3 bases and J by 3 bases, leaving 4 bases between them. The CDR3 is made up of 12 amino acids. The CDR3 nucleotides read TGTGCCAGCAGCTCGGTCTACAATGAGCAGTTCTTC. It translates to CASSSVYNEQFF.

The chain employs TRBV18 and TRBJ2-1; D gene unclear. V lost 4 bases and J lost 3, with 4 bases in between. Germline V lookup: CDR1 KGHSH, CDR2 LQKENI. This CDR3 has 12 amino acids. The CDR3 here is CASSLSYNEQFF. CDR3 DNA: TGTGCCAGCTCACTCAGCTACAATGAGCAGTTCTTC. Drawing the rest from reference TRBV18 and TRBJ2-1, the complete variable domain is NAGVMQNPRHLVRRRGQEARLRCSPMKGHSHVYWYRQLPEEGLKFMVYLQKENIIDESGMPKERFSAEFPKEGPSILRIQQVVRGDSAAYFCASSLSYNEQFFGPGTRLTVL.

The CDR3 protein is CASSVGSRGEETQYF. CDR3 bases: TGTGCCAGCAGCGTAGGCTCCCGGGGGGAGGAGACCCAGTACTTC. The V gene is TRBV9, the J gene TRBJ2-5, with TRBD2 matching 7 bases. Per germline, CDR1 SGDLS and CDR2 YYNGEE. The J segment lost 5 bases and the V segment lost 0 bases, leaving 7 bases of the junction unmatched. There are 15 residues in the CDR3.

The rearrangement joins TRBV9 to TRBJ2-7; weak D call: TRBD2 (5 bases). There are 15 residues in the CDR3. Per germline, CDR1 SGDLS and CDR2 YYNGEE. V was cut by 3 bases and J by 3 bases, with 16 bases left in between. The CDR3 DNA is TGTGCCAGCAGCGCCGCCGGAGGACGGATCTACGAGCAGTACTTC. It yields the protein CASSAAGGRIYEQYF.

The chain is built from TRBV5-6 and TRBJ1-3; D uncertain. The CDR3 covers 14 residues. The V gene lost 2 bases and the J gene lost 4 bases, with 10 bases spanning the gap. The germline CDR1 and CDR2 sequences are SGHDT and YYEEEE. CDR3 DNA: TGTGCCAGCAGCTTAAGCCTCGGGGGAAACACCATATATTTT. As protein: CASSLSLGGNTIYF.

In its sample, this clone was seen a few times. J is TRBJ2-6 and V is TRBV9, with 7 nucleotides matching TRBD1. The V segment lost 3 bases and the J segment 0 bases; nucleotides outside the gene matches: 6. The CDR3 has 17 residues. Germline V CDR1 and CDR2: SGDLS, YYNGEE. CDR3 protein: CASSAQTGTSGANVLTF. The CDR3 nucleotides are TGTGCCAGCAGCGCCCAGACAGGGACCTCTGGGGCCAACGTCCTGACTTTC.

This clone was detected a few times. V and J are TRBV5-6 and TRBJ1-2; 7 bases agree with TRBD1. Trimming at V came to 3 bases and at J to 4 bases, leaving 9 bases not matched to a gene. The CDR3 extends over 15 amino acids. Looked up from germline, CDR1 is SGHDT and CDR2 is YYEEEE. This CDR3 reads CASSSGRDRAYGYTF. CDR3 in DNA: TGTGCCAGCAGCTCCGGCCGGGACAGAGCCTATGGCTACACCTTC.

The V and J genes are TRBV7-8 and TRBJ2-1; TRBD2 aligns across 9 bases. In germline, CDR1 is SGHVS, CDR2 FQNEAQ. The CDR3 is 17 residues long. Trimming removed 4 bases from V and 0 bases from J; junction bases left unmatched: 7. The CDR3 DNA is TGTGCCAGCAGCTCCGATCTAGCGGGGTACTCCTACAATGAGCAGTTCTTC. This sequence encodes CASSSDLAGYSYNEQFF.

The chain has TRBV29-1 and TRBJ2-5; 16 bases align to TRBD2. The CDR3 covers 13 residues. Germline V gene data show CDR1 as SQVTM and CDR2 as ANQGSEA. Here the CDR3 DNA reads TGCAGTGGGACTAGCGGGGGGGAAGAGACCCAGTACTTC. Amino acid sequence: CSGTSGGEETQYF.

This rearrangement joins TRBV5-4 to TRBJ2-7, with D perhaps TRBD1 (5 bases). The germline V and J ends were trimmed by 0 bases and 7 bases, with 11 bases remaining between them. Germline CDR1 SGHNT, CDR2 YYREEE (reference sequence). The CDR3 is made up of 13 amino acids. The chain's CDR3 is CASSLVSDSEQYF. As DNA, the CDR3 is TGTGCCAGCAGCTTGGTGTCCGACAGTGAGCAGTACTTC.

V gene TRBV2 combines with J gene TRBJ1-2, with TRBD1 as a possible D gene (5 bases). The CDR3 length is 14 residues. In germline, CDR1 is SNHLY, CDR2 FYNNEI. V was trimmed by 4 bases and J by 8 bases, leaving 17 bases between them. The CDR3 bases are TGTGCCAGCAGTGGGGTGGGGGATCAAGAAGGCTACACCTTC. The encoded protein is CASSGVGDQEGYTF.

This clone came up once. The CDR3 spells CASIGNTEAFF. The CDR3 DNA reads TGTGCCAGCATTGGGAACACTGAAGCTTTCTTT. The chain has TRBV2 and TRBJ1-1; D is unresolved. Germline-derived CDR1 and CDR2 are SNHLY and FYNNEI. V lost 7 bases, J lost 1 base, and 4 bases lay in between. The CDR3 is made up of 11 amino acids.

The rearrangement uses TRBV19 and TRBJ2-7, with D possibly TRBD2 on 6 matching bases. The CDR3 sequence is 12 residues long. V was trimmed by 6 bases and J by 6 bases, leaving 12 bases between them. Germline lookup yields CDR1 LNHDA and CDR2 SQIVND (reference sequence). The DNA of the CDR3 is TGTGCCAGTAGCTTCGGGAGTTCCGAGCAGTACTTC. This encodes CASSFGSSEQYF.

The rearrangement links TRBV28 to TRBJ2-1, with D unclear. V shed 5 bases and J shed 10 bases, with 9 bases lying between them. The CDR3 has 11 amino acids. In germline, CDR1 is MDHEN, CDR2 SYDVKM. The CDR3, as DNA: TGTGCCAGCAGTCGGATTGGGGAGCAGTTCTTC. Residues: CASSRIGEQFF. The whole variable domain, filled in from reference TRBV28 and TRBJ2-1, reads DVKVTQSSRYLVKRTGEKVFLECVQDMDHENMFWYRQDPGLGLRLIYFSYDVKMKEKGDIPEGYSVSREKKERFSLILESASTNQTSMYLCASSRIGEQFFGPGTRLTVL.

The CDR3 protein is CASSVGQSNSPLHF. CDR3 DNA sequence: TGTGCCAGCAGCGTTGGACAGTCTAATTCACCCCTCCACTTT. V usage is TRBV7-9 and J usage is TRBJ1-6, with D tentatively TRBD1 (6 bases). The CDR3 runs to 14 residues. In germline, CDR1 is SEHNR, CDR2 FQNEAQ (reference sequence). V was pared by 5 bases and J by 6 bases, with 11 bases between.

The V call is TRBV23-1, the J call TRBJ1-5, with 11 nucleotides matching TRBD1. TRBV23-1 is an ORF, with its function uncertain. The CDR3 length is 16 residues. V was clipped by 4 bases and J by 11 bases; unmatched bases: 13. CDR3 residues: CASSLTGQGEKRSQHF. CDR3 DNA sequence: TGCGCCAGCAGTCTAACGGGACAGGGGGAAAAGCGATCCCAGCATTTT.

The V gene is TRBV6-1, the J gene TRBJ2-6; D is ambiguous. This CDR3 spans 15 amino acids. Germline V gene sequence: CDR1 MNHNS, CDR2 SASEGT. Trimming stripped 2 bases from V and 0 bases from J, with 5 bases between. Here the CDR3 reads CASSEQSSGANVLTF. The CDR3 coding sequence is TGTGCCAGCAGTGAACAGAGCTCTGGGGCCAACGTCCTGACTTTC.

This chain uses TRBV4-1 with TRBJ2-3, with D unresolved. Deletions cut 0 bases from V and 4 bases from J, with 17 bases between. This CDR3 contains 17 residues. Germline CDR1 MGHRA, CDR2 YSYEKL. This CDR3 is CASSQEVGNPGPDTQYF. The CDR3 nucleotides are TGCGCCAGCAGCCAAGAGGTTGGGAATCCCGGCCCAGATACGCAGTATTTT.

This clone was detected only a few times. CDR3 sequence (DNA): TGCAGCGCCGGACGGGGGTACGAGCAGTACTTC. It translates to CSAGRGYEQYF. This chain links TRBV29-1 with TRBJ2-7, with a weak D call TRBD2 (6 bases). There are 11 residues in the CDR3. V gave up 7 bases and J gave up 4 bases, with 11 bases separating them. CDR1 and CDR2 from the germline V gene are SQVTM and ANQGSEA.